Below, 23 T cell receptor beta chains from the same sample are listed, as sequenced in a study of OX40 agonist ivuxolimab in advanced cancers. Generated by immunoSEQ multiplex PCR, the TCRdb table keeps only in-frame clones and is missing some. The repertoire includes some 100,000 clones, 80% to 95% of them detected once, and around 3.5% sits in the top ten. This material consisted of CD4+ or CD8+ T cells sorted from blood, taken in a trial of the OX40 agonist ivuxolimab. Receptors originate from an adult with an advanced solid tumor such as melanoma, head and neck, liver or kidney cancer.

CDR3 bases: TGTGCCAGCAGCGTACCGGCGCGGAACACCGGGGAGCTGTTTTTT. Translated: CASSVPARNTGELFF. V and J are TRBV9 and TRBJ2-2; D remains unclear. The germline CDR1 and CDR2 sequences are SGDLS and YYNGEE. The CDR3 has 15 amino acids. V lost 1 base to trimming and J lost 1 base, with 8 bases between them.

This chain links TRBV13 with TRBJ2-3; possibly TRBD2 for D (6 bases). The CDR3 is 17 residues long. V dropped 5 bases and J dropped 1 base, with 19 bases sitting between them. Germline CDR1 and CDR2: PRHDT and FYEKMQ (reference sequence). Here the CDR3 reads CASSHRSGGTRTDTQYF. The CDR3 DNA follows: TGTGCCAGCAGCCATCGTTCTGGAGGGACTCGCACAGATACGCAGTATTTT.

This rearrangement joins TRBV27 to TRBJ2-1, with D perhaps matching TRBD2 (6 bases). CDR3 length equals 19 residues. Germline loops: CDR1 MNHEY, CDR2 SMNVEV (reference sequence). Trimming stripped 5 bases from V and 1 base from J, with 24 bases between. CDR3 DNA: TGTGCCAGCAGTCCCCCTTGGGGTGGGAGGAATAAGTCCTACAATGAGCAGTTCTTC. The encoded protein is CASSPPWGGRNKSYNEQFF.

The chain recombines TRBV5-6 with TRBJ2-7; unclear D gene. V lost 0 bases to trimming and J lost 3 bases, with 4 bases between them. CDR3 length: 12 amino acids. Germline CDR1 SGHDT, CDR2 YYEEEE. Written as DNA, the CDR3 is TGTGCCAGCAGCTTGGAGCTCTACGAGCAGTACTTC. Translating gives CASSLELYEQYF.

The rearrangement joins TRBV6-5 to TRBJ1-2; no definite D call. The germline V gene encodes CDR1 MNHEY and CDR2 SVGAGI. Trimming took 0 bases from V and 5 from J, leaving 16 bases between them. CDR3 length equals 16 residues. CDR3 nucleotides: TGTGCCAGCAGTTACTCCGTTGCGGATAGTCTGTATGGCTACACCTTC. It translates to CASSYSVADSLYGYTF.

The J gene is TRBJ2-7, the V gene TRBV7-8, with TRBD1 matching 9 bases. This CDR3 has 12 amino acids. V lost 11 bases and J lost 2; bases outside the gene matches: 4. The V gene's germline CDR1 is SGHVS and CDR2 FQNEAQ. In DNA, the CDR3 is TGTGCCTCGGGACAGGGAGCCTACGAGCAGTACTTC. It specifies CASGQGAYEQYF.

The chain joins TRBV19 to TRBJ2-2; TRBD1 matches 7 bases. This CDR3 contains 16 residues. Trimming took 6 bases from V and 7 from J; bases not matched to a gene: 14. Germline CDR1 and CDR2: LNHDA and SQIVND (reference sequence). The CDR3: CASRTLWTGKIGELFF. DNA for the CDR3: TGTGCCAGTAGGACCCTTTGGACAGGAAAAATCGGGGAGCTGTTTTTT. Variable domain in full (rest from reference TRBV19 and TRBJ2-2): DGGITQSPKYLFRKEGQNVTLSCEQNLNHDAMYWYRQDPGQGLRLIYYSQIVNDFQKGDIAEGYSVSREKKESFPLTVTSAQKNPTAFYLCASRTLWTGKIGELFFGEGSRLTVL.

The V and J genes are TRBV27 and TRBJ1-1, with TRBD1 matching 8 bases. CDR1 and CDR2 from the germline V gene are MNHEY and SMNVEV (reference sequence). The CDR3 loop spans 15 amino acids. J was trimmed by 4 bases and V by 7 bases; bases with no gene match: 11. CDR3 in DNA: TGTGCCAGCACCCCCCGGGGTCAGGGGGCCACTGAAGCTTTCTTT. Translated: CASTPRGQGATEAFF.

This clone was seen only once. The chain links TRBV27 to TRBJ2-7; TRBD1 agrees at 7 bases. CDR3 length equals 16 residues. Unmatched junction bases numbered 15, after V lost 8 bases and J lost 2 bases. The V gene's germline CDR1 is MNHEY and CDR2 SMNVEV (reference sequence). The CDR3 bases are TGTGCCAGCCGACAGGGAACGGGCGGTTCTGCCTACGAGCAGTACTTC. It is translated as CASRQGTGGSAYEQYF.

The chain links TRBV10-1 to TRBJ1-1, with a possible D match to TRBD1 (6 bases). This CDR3 is 15 amino acids long. The V and J ends lost 2 bases and 0 bases respectively, with 10 bases between them. Germline-derived CDR1 and CDR2 are WNHNN and SYGVQD (reference sequence). In DNA, the CDR3 is TGCGCCAGCAGTGAGAGGGGGGATCTGAACACTGAAGCTTTCTTT. It yields the protein CASSERGDLNTEAFF.

The V call is TRBV7-9, the J call TRBJ2-7; D tentatively fits TRBD1 or TRBD2 (5 bases each). From germline, CDR1 is SEHNR and CDR2 FQNEAQ (reference sequence). The CDR3 runs to 14 residues. V was cut by 5 bases and J by 9 bases, with 20 bases left in between. The CDR3 here is CASSHWDGLRGQYF. In DNA form, the CDR3 reads TGTGCCAGCAGCCATTGGGACGGGCTACGAGGGCAGTACTTC. The variable domain in full, completed from reference TRBV7-9 and TRBJ2-7, reads DTGVSQNPRHKITKRGQNVTFRCDPISEHNRLYWYRQTLGQGPEFLTYFQNEAQLEKSRLLSDRFSAERPKGSFSTLEIQRTEQGDSAMYLCASSHWDGLRGQYFGPGTRLTVT.

The rearrangement joins TRBV7-9 to TRBJ1-1, with a possible D match to TRBD1 (6 bases). V was trimmed by 5 bases and J by 3 bases, leaving 10 bases between them. Germline lookup yields CDR1 SEHNR and CDR2 FQNEAQ (reference sequence). The CDR3 runs 13 residues. CDR3 bases: TGTGCCAGCAGCCCCCCAGGGGACACTGAAGCTTTCTTT. This encodes CASSPPGDTEAFF.

The CDR3 DNA reads TGTGCCAGTAGAACGACAGTGACGGGTAGCAATCAGCCCCAGCATTTT. It specifies CASRTTVTGSNQPQHF. The genes are TRBV19 and TRBJ1-5; tentatively, D is TRBD1 (5 bases). V lost 6 bases and J lost 0, with 15 bases in between. Germline lookup yields CDR1 LNHDA and CDR2 SQIVND (reference sequence). This CDR3 is 16 amino acids long.

The chain recombines TRBV9 with TRBJ2-3, with D unclear. The ends were cut back, 8 bases at V and 3 bases at J, with 16 bases in the middle. Germline loops: CDR1 SGDLS, CDR2 YYNGEE. The CDR3 is 14 amino acids. CDR3 sequence (DNA): TGTGCCAGTGGACCTCCAGACGGAACAGATACGCAGTATTTT. Its protein product is CASGPPDGTDTQYF. The full variable domain, with the rest looked up from reference TRBV9 and TRBJ2-3, is DSGVTQTPKHLITATGQRVTLRCSPRSGDLSVYWYQQSLDQGLQFLIQYYNGEERAKGNILERFSAQQFPDLHSELNLSSLELGDSALYFCASGPPDGTDTQYFGPGTRLTVL.

The chain couples TRBV2 to TRBJ2-3; no firm D call. CDR1 SNHLY and CDR2 FYNNEI come from the germline V gene. V dropped 6 bases and J dropped 0 bases, with 16 bases sitting between them. CDR3 length: 16 residues. CDR3 in amino acids: CASSHSLSDSTDTQYF. For the CDR3, the DNA is TGTGCCAGCAGCCATTCTCTCAGCGATAGCACAGATACGCAGTATTTT.

The chain couples TRBV19 to TRBJ2-7; D gene uncertain. Per the germline V gene, CDR1 is LNHDA and CDR2 is SQIVND (reference sequence). The V gene lost 1 base and the J gene lost 3 bases, with 13 bases spanning the gap. This CDR3 comprises 15 residues. The CDR3 spells CASSIGLSRRYEQYF. The CDR3 coding sequence is TGTGCCAGTAGTATAGGACTCTCCAGACGCTACGAGCAGTACTTC.

A single count supports this clone. The J gene is TRBJ1-6, the V gene TRBV19; no reliable D call. CDR3 length equals 16 residues. V shed 3 bases and J shed 0 bases, with 9 bases lying between them. Germline lookup yields CDR1 LNHDA and CDR2 SQIVND (reference sequence). For the CDR3, the DNA is TGTGCCAGTAGTATGGACCAGAGCTCCTATAATTCACCCCTCCACTTT. It specifies CASSMDQSSYNSPLHF.

The chain uses TRBV6-1 and TRBJ2-7; perhaps TRBD2 as D (6 bases). Trimming removed 5 bases at V and 2 bases at J, with 16 bases between. This CDR3 has 15 amino acids. Per germline, CDR1 MNHNS and CDR2 SASEGT. Here the CDR3 reads CASSRTTRTAYEQYF. The DNA for the CDR3 is TGTGCCAGCAGTCGGACTACCCGAACGGCCTACGAGCAGTACTTC.

Comment on this clone: Compared with germline, one end of the junction differs, possibly owing to a read error. CDR3 in DNA: TGCAGCGTCGAAGGCCTAGCGGGAGGGGCCTACGAGCAGTACTTC. It is translated as CSVEGLAGGAYEQYF. V and J are TRBV29-1 and TRBJ2-7; 12 positions agree with TRBD2. The CDR3 runs 15 residues. Per germline, CDR1 SQVTM and CDR2 ANQGSEA.

The chain combines TRBV7-8 with TRBJ2-7, with unresolved D. CDR1 SGHVS and CDR2 FQNEAQ come from the germline V gene. V was clipped by 4 bases and J by 0 bases, with 10 bases between them. The CDR3 is 14 residues long. The CDR3 region is CASSSLGSSYEQYF. The CDR3 nucleotides are TGTGCCAGCAGCTCCCTGGGCAGCTCCTACGAGCAGTACTTC.

The chain recombines TRBV27 with TRBJ2-3; 12 bases agree with TRBD2. Trimming took 7 bases from V and 7 from J; bases not matched to a gene: 9. Germline CDR1 is MNHEY and CDR2 is SMNVEV (reference sequence). The CDR3 covers 15 residues. The CDR3 region is CASNLLAGGVHTQYF. CDR3 in DNA: TGTGCCAGCAATCTACTAGCGGGGGGCGTTCATACGCAGTATTTT.

The J gene is TRBJ2-1, the V gene TRBV9; D is unresolved. There are 14 residues in the CDR3. The V and J ends lost 7 bases and 5 bases respectively, with 16 bases between them. Germline lookup yields CDR1 SGDLS and CDR2 YYNGEE. The CDR3 sequence: CASGPAEWDNEQFF. The CDR3, as DNA: TGTGCCAGCGGACCCGCGGAGTGGGACAATGAGCAGTTCTTC.

This clone was seen a few times. The chain employs TRBV19 and TRBJ1-4; D gene unclear. In germline, CDR1 is LNHDA, CDR2 SQIVND (reference sequence). Trimming took off 2 bases at V and 6 bases at J, with 7 bases between the two ends. The CDR3 has 13 residues. CDR3 region: CASSIHGDEKLFF. The CDR3 bases are TGTGCCAGTAGTATACACGGGGATGAAAAACTGTTTTTT.